What follows are 14 T cell receptor beta chains derived from one specimen sequenced in a study of cytomegalovirus exposure and HLA in healthy donors. The PCR made use of 60 Vbeta and 13 Jbeta primers. Sequenced by immunoSEQ multiplex PCR; TCRdb stores in-frame clones only, minus some. The specimen's table records about 51,000 clones. The sequenced sample consisted of PBMCs. These receptors all stem from a man aged 35 to 55 in good health and CMV-seropositive.

CDR3 in amino acids: CASSFRDRGRNEQFF. In DNA form, the CDR3 reads TGTGCCAGCAGCTTCCGGGACAGGGGACGGAATGAGCAGTTCTTC. The J gene is TRBJ2-1, the V gene TRBV13, with 10 nucleotides matching TRBD1. This CDR3 spans 15 amino acids. Germline V gene sequence: CDR1 PRHDT, CDR2 FYEKMQ (reference sequence). Trimming took 3 bases from V and 7 from J; bases not matched to a gene: 6. The full variable domain, with the rest looked up from reference TRBV13 and TRBJ2-1, is AAGVIQSPRHLIKEKRETATLKCYPIPRHDTVYWYQQGPGQDPQFLISFYEKMQSDKGSIPDRFSAQQFSDYHSELNMSSLELGDSALYFCASSFRDRGRNEQFFGPGTRLTVL.

The V call is TRBV27, the J call TRBJ2-1; D gene uncertain. The CDR3 has 14 residues. V lost 4 bases, J lost 5 bases, and 12 bases lay in between. Per germline, CDR1 MNHEY and CDR2 SMNVEV (reference sequence). DNA of the CDR3: TGTGCCAGCAGTTCCTCCGTCACTAACAATGAGCAGTTCTTC. Its translation is CASSSSVTNNEQFF.

V and J are TRBV6-5 and TRBJ1-3; TRBD1 is a possible D gene (5 bases). Trimming left V 1 base short and J 0 bases short, with 10 bases between. Germline V gene data show CDR1 as MNHEY and CDR2 as SVGAGI. CDR3 length equals 16 residues. The CDR3 bases are TGTGCCAGCAGTTACTACTCGGACAACTCTGGAAACACCATATATTTT. It is translated as CASSYYSDNSGNTIYF.

The chain carries TRBV18 and TRBJ2-3; tentative D call: TRBD2 (6 bases). CDR3 length: 16 amino acids. Trimming shortened V by 0 bases and J by 5 bases, and 15 bases separated the two germline ends. Germline-derived CDR1 and CDR2 are KGHSH and LQKENI. The CDR3 nucleotides read TGTGCCAGCTCACCACCCCCAGCCGGAGGGATAGATACGCAGTATTTT. This encodes CASSPPPAGGIDTQYF.

This sequence joins TRBV4-3 and TRBJ2-7, with 7 bases lining up with TRBD2. The junction had 11 bases not matched to a gene; V was cut back by 0 bases and J by 3 bases. The germline V gene has CDR1 LGHNA and CDR2 YSLEER. The CDR3 consists of 17 residues. CDR3 DNA: TGCGCCAGCAGCCAAGATCTGGGGCGGGGGAACAACTACGAGCAGTACTTC. Amino acids: CASSQDLGRGNNYEQYF.

J is TRBJ2-7 and V is TRBV19, with 9 positions matching TRBD1. This CDR3 is 14 amino acids long. The ends lost 4 bases at V and 7 bases at J; junction bases unmatched: 8. The V gene's germline CDR1 is LNHDA and CDR2 SQIVND (reference sequence). The CDR3 nucleotides read TGTGCCAGTAGTAAGCGGACAGGGGCGGTGGAGCAGTACTTC. The encoded protein is CASSKRTGAVEQYF. The full variable domain, its missing parts supplied by reference TRBV19 and TRBJ2-7, is DGGITQSPKYLFRKEGQNVTLSCEQNLNHDAMYWYRQDPGQGLRLIYYSQIVNDFQKGDIAEGYSVSREKKESFPLTVTSAQKNPTAFYLCASSKRTGAVEQYFGPGTRLTVT.

This rearrangement joins TRBV15 to TRBJ2-7, with 7 bases aligning to TRBD2. This CDR3 spans 15 amino acids. CDR1 is LNHNV and CDR2 is YYDKDF in the germline V gene (reference sequence). J gave up 0 bases and V 0 bases, and 2 bases lay outside the gene matches. The CDR3 loop reads CATSREGGSSYEQYF. The CDR3 DNA reads TGTGCCACCAGCAGAGAGGGCGGGAGCTCCTACGAGCAGTACTTC.

V gene TRBV7-6 combines with J gene TRBJ1-1, with D uncertain. Germline loops: CDR1 SGHVS, CDR2 FNYEAQ. The CDR3 has 14 amino acids. V was pared by 5 bases and J by 1 base, with 11 bases between. CDR3 DNA: TGTGCCAGCAGCATGGAGGAGACGAACACTGAAGCTTTCTTT. Protein product: CASSMEETNTEAFF.

This chain uses TRBV28 with TRBJ2-7; D possibly corresponds to TRBD2 (6 bases). Germline V CDR1 and CDR2: MDHEN, SYDVKM. The CDR3 is 13 residues long. Deletions cut 2 bases from V and 2 bases from J, with 7 bases between. CDR3 sequence reads: CASSLAGPYEQYF. For the CDR3, the DNA is TGTGCCAGCAGTTTAGCGGGGCCCTACGAGCAGTACTTC.

Judged by frequency, this clone is medium-sized. This rearrangement joins TRBV4-1 to TRBJ1-1, with 9 bases lining up with TRBD1. V gave up 3 bases and J gave up 3 bases; unmatched junction bases: 5. Germline V lookup: CDR1 MGHRA, CDR2 YSYEKL. This CDR3 has 15 amino acids. This CDR3 reads CASSQEWTGDTEAFF. In nucleotides, the CDR3 is TGCGCCAGCAGCCAGGAGTGGACAGGGGACACTGAAGCTTTCTTT.

The gene calls are TRBV30 and TRBJ2-7, with 7 bases lining up with TRBD2. CDR1 is GTSNPN and CDR2 is SVGIG in the germline V gene (reference sequence). The CDR3 runs 14 residues. Trimming at V came to 3 bases and at J to 6 bases, leaving 11 bases not matched to a gene. The CDR3 loop is CAWSPLSGLFEQYF. CDR3 bases: TGTGCCTGGAGCCCCCTTAGCGGGCTTTTCGAGCAGTACTTC.

This sequence joins TRBV4-1 and TRBJ1-5; 9 bases line up with TRBD1. Germline V lookup: CDR1 MGHRA, CDR2 YSYEKL. V was clipped by 4 bases and J by 5 bases; unmatched bases: 0. CDR3 length: 13 amino acids. The CDR3 DNA reads as TGCGCCAGCAGCCGGGACAGGGATCAGCCCCAGCATTTT. It translates to CASSRDRDQPQHF.

V usage is TRBV7-3 and J usage is TRBJ2-1; D perhaps matches TRBD2 (6 bases). CDR3 length equals 15 residues. Germline assignment: CDR1 SGHTA and CDR2 FQGTGA. V was trimmed by 4 bases and J by 0 bases, leaving 10 bases between them. The CDR3 sequence is CASSSWRGSYNEQFF. In DNA, the CDR3 is TGTGCCAGCAGCTCCTGGCGGGGCTCCTACAATGAGCAGTTCTTC.

The chain is built from TRBV7-9 and TRBJ1-4; tentatively, D is TRBD1 (5 bases). Deletions cut 5 bases from V and 0 bases from J, with 13 bases between. Germline CDR1 and CDR2: SEHNR and FQNEAQ (reference sequence). This CDR3 region has 16 residues. The CDR3 bases are TGTGCCAGCAGCCCATCGCGGGGGGCAACTAATGAAAAACTGTTTTTT. Its translation: CASSPSRGATNEKLFF.